The clone carrying this T cell receptor (beta chain) appeared many times. Its antigen remains unknown. These data belong to a study of CD8 T cells in ankylosing spondylitis. Study results and limitations: Several of the motif variants were reported before in synovial fluid and blood from reactive arthritis. The study looked at matched synovial fluid samples from ankylosing spondylitis patients. Disease-linked clones were reported to be significantly enriched there.

J gave up 5 bases and V 1 base, and 9 bases lay outside the gene matches. The germline V gene has CDR1 MNHEY and CDR2 SMNVEV (reference sequence). The CDR3 is 16 residues long. The authors made TCR beta libraries by quantitative 5'-RACE with molecular barcodes. TCRdb re-derived calls from the 5' RACE reads in MiXCR, one entry per CDR3 protein. The sample shows 350,000 or so distinct CDR3 sequences, 11% of them seen only once. The source of this sequence is a female donor with ankylosing spondylitis or in good health (not recorded which). The sample was blood, either unsorted or a sorted T cell fraction (not recorded which). The V gene is TRBV27, the J gene TRBJ2-5, with 8 bases matching TRBD1. CDR3 sequence: CASSLFSGGKRETQYF. The CDR3 nucleotides read TGTGCCAGCAGTTTATTCTCAGGGGGCAAGAGGGAGACCCAGTACTTC.